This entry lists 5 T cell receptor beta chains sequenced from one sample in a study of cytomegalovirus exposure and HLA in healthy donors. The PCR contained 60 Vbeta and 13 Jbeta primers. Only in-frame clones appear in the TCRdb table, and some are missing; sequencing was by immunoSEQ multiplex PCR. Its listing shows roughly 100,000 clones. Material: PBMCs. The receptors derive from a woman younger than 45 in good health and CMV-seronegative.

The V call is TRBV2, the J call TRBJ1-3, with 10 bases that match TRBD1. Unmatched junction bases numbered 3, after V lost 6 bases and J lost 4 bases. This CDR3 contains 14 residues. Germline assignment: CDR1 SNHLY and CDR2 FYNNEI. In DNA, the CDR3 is TGTGCCAGCAGGGGGACAGGGGAAGGAAACACCATATATTTT. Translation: CASRGTGEGNTIYF.

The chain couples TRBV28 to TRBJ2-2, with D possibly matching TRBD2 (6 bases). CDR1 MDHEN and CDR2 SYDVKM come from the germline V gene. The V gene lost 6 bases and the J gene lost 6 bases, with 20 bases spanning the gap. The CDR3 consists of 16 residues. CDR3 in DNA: TGTGCCAGCAGGTCCGCCTGGGGGGAAGCGGCCGGGGAGCTGTTTTTT. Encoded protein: CASRSAWGEAAGELFF.

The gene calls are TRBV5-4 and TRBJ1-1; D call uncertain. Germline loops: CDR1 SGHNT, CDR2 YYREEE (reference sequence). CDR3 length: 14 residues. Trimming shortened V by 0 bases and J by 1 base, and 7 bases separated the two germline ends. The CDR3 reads CASSLDRGNTEAFF. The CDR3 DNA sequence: TGTGCCAGCAGCTTGGATCGGGGGAACACTGAAGCTTTCTTT.

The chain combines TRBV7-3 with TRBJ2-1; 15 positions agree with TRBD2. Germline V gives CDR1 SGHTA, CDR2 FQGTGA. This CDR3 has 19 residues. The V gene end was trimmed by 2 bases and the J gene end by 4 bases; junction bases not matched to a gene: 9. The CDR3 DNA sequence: TGTGCCAGCAGCTTATACCCCGGACTAGCGGGAGGGTCGTACAATGAGCAGTTCTTC. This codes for CASSLYPGLAGGSYNEQFF.

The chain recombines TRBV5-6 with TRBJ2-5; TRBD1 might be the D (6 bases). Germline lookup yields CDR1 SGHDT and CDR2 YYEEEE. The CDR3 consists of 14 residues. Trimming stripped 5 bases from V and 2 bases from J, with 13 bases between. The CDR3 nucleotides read TGTGCCAGCAGTCCAGGGACACCACAAGAGACCCAGTACTTC. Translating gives CASSPGTPQETQYF.